The 5 T cell receptor beta chains listed next were all sequenced from one sample in a study of blood T cell repertoires in COVID-19. TCRdb's table, derived via immunoSEQ multiplex PCR, lists solely in-frame clones and lacks some. The table lists around 200,000 clones, 70% to 90% of them singletons. Specimen: peripheral blood. The receptors here all came from a man aged 35-49 years with acute or convalescent COVID-19.

The chain links TRBV24-1 to TRBJ2-6; perhaps TRBD1 as D (5 bases). From germline, CDR1 is KGHDR and CDR2 SFDVKD. This CDR3 is built from 17 residues. Between the trimmed V and J ends, which lost 4 bases and 0 bases, there was a span of 12 bases. The CDR3 spells CATSDPTAGSGANVLTF. DNA of the CDR3: TGTGCCACCAGTGACCCGACAGCCGGCTCTGGGGCCAACGTCCTGACTTTC.

The chain has TRBV5-1 and TRBJ2-4, with TRBD2 matching 8 bases. The V and J ends lost 5 bases and 7 bases, in that order; junction bases with no gene match: 14. This CDR3 spans 16 amino acids. Germline CDR1 reads SGHRS; CDR2 reads YFSETQ. The CDR3 coding sequence is TGCGCCAGCAGTATTAATCCGGGACTAGTGTCGAACATTCAGTACTTC. This encodes CASSINPGLVSNIQYF.

The chain employs TRBV13 and TRBJ2-7; 8 bases are a match to TRBD1. CDR1 and CDR2 (germline): PRHDT, FYEKMQ (reference sequence). This CDR3 has 15 residues. V lost 0 bases, J lost 0 bases, and 1 base stayed unmatched. The CDR3 sequence is CASSLGGQGSYEQYF. Written as DNA, the CDR3 is TGTGCCAGCAGCTTAGGAGGACAGGGCTCCTACGAGCAGTACTTC.

This clone was found once. The junction differs from germline at one of its ends, possibly a read error. This chain joins TRBV12-3 or TRBV12-4 and TRBJ2-7; tentative D call: TRBD1 (5 bases). This CDR3 has 12 residues. Here the CDR3 DNA reads TGTGCCAGCAGTTTAGGCAGGGCCCACCGGAACTTC. It codes for CASSLGRAHRNF.

V and J are TRBV7-9 and TRBJ2-3; D remains unclear. Germline lookup yields CDR1 SEHNR and CDR2 FQNEAQ (reference sequence). V was clipped by 5 bases and J by 2 bases, with 11 bases between them. The CDR3 covers 14 residues. The CDR3 DNA is TGTGCCAGCAGCCCCAGCGATCTCACAGATACGCAGTATTTT. Residues: CASSPSDLTDTQYF.